This T cell receptor beta chain is drawn from a study of Ad26.COV2.S vaccination and SARS-CoV-2 variants. Study in general: The donor was enrolled in the Ad26.COV2.S arm of the COV1001 trial. By the intramuscular route, Ad26.COV2.S was given once, or twice 56 days apart. Study outcomes and limitations: Reports say spike-specific CD8+ and CD4+ T cell responses covered substantial breadth after vaccination.

From germline, CDR1 is MDHEN and CDR2 SYDVKM. The CDR3 length is 13 residues. Comment on this clone: Its antigen is as yet unknown. The junction and the germline gene differ at one end; a read error may be behind it. The sample holds other DNA sequences that translate to the same CDR3.

Treatment noted: roughly 18 received Ad26.COV2.S at low or high dose, single or two shots; about 5 received placebo; per-sample allocation not given. Sampling took place 63 days after the first vaccine or placebo injection. The donor's status was that of an adult aged 18-55 years in Boston. Assay used: immunoSEQ multiplex PCR; TCRdb lists only in-frame clones, some missing. The sample shows 400,000 to 500,000 clones, 88% of them seen only once. The TCR sequence derives from a person between 18 and 65 years old who received the Ad26.COV2.S COVID-19 vaccine or a placebo. The chain is built from TRBV28 and TRBJ1-1, with D possibly matching TRBD1 (6 bases). Sequencing used peripheral blood, obtained in a trial of Ad26.COV2.S vaccine versus placebo. The CDR3 protein is CASSFQDSTEAFF. CDR3 nucleotide sequence: TGTGCCAGCAGTTTTCAGGACAGCACTGAAGCCTTCTTT.